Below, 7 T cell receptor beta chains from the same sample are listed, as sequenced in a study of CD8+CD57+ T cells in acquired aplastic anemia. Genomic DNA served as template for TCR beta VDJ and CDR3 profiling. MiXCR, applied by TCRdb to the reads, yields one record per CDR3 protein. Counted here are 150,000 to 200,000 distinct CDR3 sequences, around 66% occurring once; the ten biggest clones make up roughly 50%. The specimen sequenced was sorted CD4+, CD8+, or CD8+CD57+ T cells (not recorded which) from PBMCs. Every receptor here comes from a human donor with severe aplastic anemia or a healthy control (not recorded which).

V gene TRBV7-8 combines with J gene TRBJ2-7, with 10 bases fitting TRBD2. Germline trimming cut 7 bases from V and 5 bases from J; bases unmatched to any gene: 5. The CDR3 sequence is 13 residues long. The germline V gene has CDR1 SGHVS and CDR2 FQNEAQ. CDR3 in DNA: TGTGCCAGCAACGTAGCGGGGGGCGACGAGCAGTACTTC. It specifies CASNVAGGDEQYF.

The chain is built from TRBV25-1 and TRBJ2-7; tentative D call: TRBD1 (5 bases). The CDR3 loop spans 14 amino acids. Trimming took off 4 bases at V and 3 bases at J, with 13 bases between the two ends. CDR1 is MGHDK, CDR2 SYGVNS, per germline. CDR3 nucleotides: TGTGCCAGCAGTGCTAGAGTGACAGACTACGAGCAGTACTTC. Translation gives CASSARVTDYEQYF.

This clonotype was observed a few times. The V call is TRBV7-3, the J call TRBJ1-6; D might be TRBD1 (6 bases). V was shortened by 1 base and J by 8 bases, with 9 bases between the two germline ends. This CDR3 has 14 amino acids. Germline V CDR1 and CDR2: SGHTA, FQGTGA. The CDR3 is CASSLSHRDSPLHF. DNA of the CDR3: TGTGCCAGCAGCTTAAGCCACAGGGATTCACCCCTCCACTTT.

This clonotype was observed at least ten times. This CDR3 reads CASSRQGGWNNEQFF. As DNA, the CDR3 is TGTGCCAGCTCACGACAGGGCGGGTGGAACAATGAGCAGTTCTTC. The chain links TRBV9 to TRBJ2-1; TRBD1 agrees at 7 bases. The ends lost 7 bases at V and 5 bases at J; junction bases unmatched: 12. From germline, CDR1 is SGDLS and CDR2 YYNGEE. CDR3 length: 15 residues.

The CDR3 is CSARDPGDTGELFF. The CDR3 nucleotides read TGCAGTGCTAGAGATCCGGGGGACACCGGGGAGCTGTTTTTT. This chain connects TRBV20-1 to TRBJ2-2; D is possibly TRBD2 (6 bases). V dropped 0 bases and J dropped 3 bases, with 8 bases sitting between them. Germline V gives CDR1 DFQATT, CDR2 SNEGSKA (reference sequence). CDR3 length equals 14 residues.

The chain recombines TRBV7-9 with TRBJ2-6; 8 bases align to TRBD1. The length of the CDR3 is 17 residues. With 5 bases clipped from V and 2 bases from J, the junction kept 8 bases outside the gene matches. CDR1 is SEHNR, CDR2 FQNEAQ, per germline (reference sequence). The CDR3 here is CASSADQGAPGANVLTF. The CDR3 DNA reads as TGTGCCAGCAGCGCCGATCAGGGGGCTCCTGGGGCCAACGTCCTGACTTTC. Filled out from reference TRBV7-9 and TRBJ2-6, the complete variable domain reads DTGVSQNPRHKITKRGQNVTFRCDPISEHNRLYWYRQTLGQGPEFLTYFQNEAQLEKSRLLSDRFSAERPKGSFSTLEIQRTEQGDSAMYLCASSADQGAPGANVLTFGAGSRLTVL.

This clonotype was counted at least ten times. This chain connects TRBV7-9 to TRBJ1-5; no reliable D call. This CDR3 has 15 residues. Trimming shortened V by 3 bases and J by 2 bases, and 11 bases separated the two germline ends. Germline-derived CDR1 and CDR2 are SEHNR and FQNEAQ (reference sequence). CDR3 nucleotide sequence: TGTGCCAGCAGCTTCGGCAGTCTAGGCAATCAGCCCCAGCATTTT. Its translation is CASSFGSLGNQPQHF.